This record covers a single TCR beta chain. Authors' analysis steps: Reference gene primer amplification gave estimated nucleated cell counts. The data were produced by immunoSEQ multiplex PCR, yet TCRdb's version contains in-frame clones alone and is incomplete. That table is the source of V, J and clone size, and D and trimming were worked out from the DNA. The table lists 65,000 to 80,000 clones, approximately 91% of them singletons. The data were taken from a study of blood T cell repertoires in COVID-19. Study at large: Sources were T cells, B-cell-depleted T cells, or PBMCs; the material itself was cDNA or gDNA.

Trimming took 3 bases from V and 3 from J, leaving 12 bases between them. CDR1 and CDR2 from the germline V gene are WNHNN and SYGVQD (reference sequence). This CDR3 region has 14 residues. The TCR was taken from an older man with active or convalescent COVID-19. The source material was peripheral blood. The V gene is TRBV10-1, the J gene TRBJ2-7, with TRBD2 as a possible D gene (6 bases). The CDR3 DNA reads TGCGCCAGCAGTGACGGGGGAATCAACTACGAGCAGTACTTC. This gives the protein CASSDGGINYEQYF.